Listed below are T cell receptor beta chains from one sample, sequenced in a study of cytomegalovirus exposure and HLA in healthy donors. Method: immunoSEQ multiplex PCR; TCRdb's copy keeps in-frame clones and lacks some. The sample consists of over 85,000 clones, roughly four fifths of them appearing once. Material: PBMCs. The origin of the receptors is a male donor in good health and CMV-seropositive. CDR3s include the opening cysteine and the closing phenylalanine or tryptophan. The order of the fields is CDR3 DNA, CDR3 protein, clone size, V gene, J gene, D gene. D genes are given only for firm matches. Clone sizes are given selectively: once, few, many, or a class where the clone is expanded.

DNA: TGTGCCAGCGCGGGAGGCCCCAACAATGAGCAGTTCTTC; CDR3: CASAGGPNNEQFF; size: .; V: TRBV7-3; J: TRBJ2-1; D: TRBD2
DNA: TGTGCCAGCAGCCGTGGCGGGGGCAGCCCGGGGGAGCTGTTTTTT; CDR3: CASSRGGGSPGELFF; size: few; V: TRBV21-1; J: TRBJ2-2; D: .
DNA: TGTGCCAGCAGGACAGGGGGGCAGCCCCAGCATTTT; CDR3: CASRTGGQPQHF; size: .; V: TRBV28; J: TRBJ1-5; D: TRBD1
DNA: TGTGCCAGCAGCTTAGCGTTGACTAGCGGGACTCGGGAGCTGTTTTTT; CDR3: CASSLALTSGTRELFF; size: .; V: TRBV7-8; J: TRBJ2-2; D: TRBD2
DNA: TGTGCCAGCCGCACCGGGATTGGGATTGGTAATGAAAAACTGTTTTTT; CDR3: CASRTGIGIGNEKLFF; size: .; V: TRBV27; J: TRBJ1-4; D: .
DNA: TGTGCCAGCAGACGGGACAGTAATGTTTCACCCCTCCACTTT; CDR3: CASRRDSNVSPLHF; size: .; V: TRBV28; J: TRBJ1-6; D: TRBD1
DNA: TGTGCCAGCAGGAAGACAGGGAGTGACTATGGCTACACCTTC; CDR3: CASRKTGSDYGYTF; size: .; V: TRBV7-3; J: TRBJ1-2; D: TRBD1
DNA: TGTGCCAGCTCACCGGCTGGAGGGGCGAACACTGAAGCTTTCTTT; CDR3: CASSPAGGANTEAFF; size: .; V: TRBV18; J: TRBJ1-1; D: .
DNA: TGTGCCAGCAGCCCGGTTACGGGAGAAGTGGAGACCCAGTACTTC; CDR3: CASSPVTGEVETQYF; size: .; V: TRBV7-2; J: TRBJ2-5; D: .
DNA: TGTGCCAGCAGTCCGAGGGGGCAGTACTTC; CDR3: CASSPRGQYF; size: .; V: TRBV27; J: TRBJ2-5; D: .
DNA: TGTGCCAGCAGTTTATCGAGGAGAAGTAACGAGCAGTACTTC; CDR3: CASSLSRRSNEQYF; size: .; V: TRBV27; J: TRBJ2-7; D: .
DNA: TGTGCCAGTAGTATAGACGAGGGAGGGCCAGATACGCAGTATTTT; CDR3: CASSIDEGGPDTQYF; size: .; V: TRBV19; J: TRBJ2-3; D: TRBD2
DNA: TGTGCCACCGATAACAATGGCTACACCTTC; CDR3: CATDNNGYTF; size: .; V: TRBV28; J: TRBJ1-2; D: .
DNA: TGTGCCAGCAGAAGCACAGGGGTCGGGGAGCTGTTTTTT; CDR3: CASRSTGVGELFF; size: .; V: TRBV28; J: TRBJ2-2; D: TRBD1
DNA: TGTGCCAGCAGCTTAACGGGACAGGGTCCCAATGAGCAGTTCTTC; CDR3: CASSLTGQGPNEQFF; size: .; V: TRBV7-3; J: TRBJ2-1; D: TRBD1
DNA: TGTGCCAGCAGTTCCAGAGGGGGACGCACAGATACGCAGTATTTT; CDR3: CASSSRGGRTDTQYF; size: few; V: TRBV28; J: TRBJ2-3; D: .
DNA: TGTGCCAGTAGTAACTCAGGGGGTGTTTACGAGCAGTACTTC; CDR3: CASSNSGGVYEQYF; size: .; V: TRBV19; J: TRBJ2-7; D: TRBD1
DNA: TGTGCCAGCAGTCGCCGGGACAGCTTGAACACTGAAGCTTTCTTT; CDR3: CASSRRDSLNTEAFF; size: .; V: TRBV27; J: TRBJ1-1; D: TRBD1
DNA: TGTGCCAGCAGCCCACGCGCTACGAGCGGTCAGCCCCAGCATTTT; CDR3: CASSPRATSGQPQHF; size: few; V: TRBV7-2; J: TRBJ1-5; D: .
DNA: TGTGCCAGCAGCCTAGGGGGTTTAAGCACCGGGGAGCTGTTTTTT; CDR3: CASSLGGLSTGELFF; size: once; V: TRBV5-4; J: TRBJ2-2; D: .
DNA: TGTGCCAGTAGTAGGACCGGGACAGCTTACAAGCAGTACTTC; CDR3: CASSRTGTAYKQYF; size: .; V: TRBV19; J: TRBJ2-7; D: TRBD1
DNA: TGTGCCAGCAGCTTAGCCAGGGGGAATGGCTACACCTTC; CDR3: CASSLARGNGYTF; size: .; V: TRBV11-1; J: TRBJ1-2; D: TRBD1
DNA: TGTGCCAGCAGCACCCGACAGGGGATGACCGGGGAGCTGTTTTTT; CDR3: CASSTRQGMTGELFF; size: .; V: TRBV5-4; J: TRBJ2-2; D: TRBD1
DNA: TGTGCCTGGGACGGGGTTAACTATGGCTACACCTTC; CDR3: CAWDGVNYGYTF; size: .; V: TRBV30; J: TRBJ1-2; D: .
DNA: TGTGCCTGGAGGACTTCGGGGGGCTCCGGTGGCTACACCTTC; CDR3: CAWRTSGGSGGYTF; size: .; V: TRBV30; J: TRBJ1-2; D: .
DNA: TGTGCCAGCAGCTTAGAGACAGGTAGCTACGAGCAGTACTTC; CDR3: CASSLETGSYEQYF; size: once; V: TRBV11-2; J: TRBJ2-7; D: .
DNA: TGTGCCAGCAGTCCTGGCCACACTGAAGCTTTCTTT; CDR3: CASSPGHTEAFF; size: .; V: TRBV6-6; J: TRBJ1-1; D: .
DNA: TGTGCCAGCAGCGGAGCGGCAGGGCAGGGGAATGAGCAGTTCTTC; CDR3: CASSGAAGQGNEQFF; size: .; V: TRBV9; J: TRBJ2-1; D: .
DNA: TGTGCCAGCAGTGTCGGGTATTCACCCCTCCACTTT; CDR3: CASSVGYSPLHF; size: .; V: TRBV2; J: TRBJ1-6; D: .
DNA: TGTGCCAGCACCTCGCTGCCGGGGGGGCAGGAGACCCAGTACTTC; CDR3: CASTSLPGGQETQYF; size: few; V: TRBV5-6; J: TRBJ2-5; D: TRBD2
DNA: TGCAGCGTTGACCAGGGGACAGGTTCTTTATCCTACAATGAGCAGTTCTTC; CDR3: CSVDQGTGSLSYNEQFF; size: .; V: TRBV29-1; J: TRBJ2-1; D: TRBD1
DNA: TGTGCCAGCAGTGAGACTGGACTCCGGGATACGCAGTATTTT; CDR3: CASSETGLRDTQYF; size: .; V: TRBV27; J: TRBJ2-3; D: .
DNA: TGCGCCAGCAGCTCCGGGACAGGGCAACTCGAGCAGTACTTC; CDR3: CASSSGTGQLEQYF; size: .; V: TRBV5-1; J: TRBJ2-7; D: TRBD1
DNA: TGTGCCAGCAGCTTATCGGCAGGGGGCACTGAAGCTTTCTTT; CDR3: CASSLSAGGTEAFF; size: .; V: TRBV7-8; J: TRBJ1-1; D: TRBD1
DNA: TGCAGTGCTAGGGGGACAGCCGAAGCTTTCTTT; CDR3: CSARGTAEAFF; size: .; V: TRBV20-1; J: TRBJ1-1; D: TRBD1
DNA: TGTGCCAGCAGCTTAGCCGGCAGCGGGAGCTCCTACGAGCAGTACTTC; CDR3: CASSLAGSGSSYEQYF; size: few; V: TRBV7-9; J: TRBJ2-7; D: TRBD2
DNA: TGTGCCAGCAGGTCCGATGTGAGGGACTACAATGAGCAGTTCTTC; CDR3: CASRSDVRDYNEQFF; size: .; V: TRBV6-1; J: TRBJ2-1; D: .
DNA: TGTGCCAGCAGTGAGGCCTGGAACACCGGGGAGCTGTTTTTT; CDR3: CASSEAWNTGELFF; size: once; V: TRBV6-1; J: TRBJ2-2; D: .
DNA: TGTGCCAGCAGTTTGGAGGGAACCGGGGAAAAACTGTTTTTT; CDR3: CASSLEGTGEKLFF; size: few; V: TRBV28; J: TRBJ1-4; D: .
DNA: TGCGCCAGCAGCCGAGATTTTGGCAGGGGGCGAGGCTACACCTTC; CDR3: CASSRDFGRGRGYTF; size: once; V: TRBV4-3; J: TRBJ1-2; D: TRBD1
DNA: TGTGCCAGCAGCTCGCGTAGGGAGGGGTGGCAAGAGACCCAGTACTTC; CDR3: CASSSRREGWQETQYF; size: .; V: TRBV7-9; J: TRBJ2-5; D: TRBD2
DNA: TGTGCCAGTAGTATTGGCCGCACAGATACGCAGTATTTT; CDR3: CASSIGRTDTQYF; size: once; V: TRBV19; J: TRBJ2-3; D: .
DNA: TGTGCCAGCACCCAAAGGCAGGGTCGCTACGAGCAGTACTTC; CDR3: CASTQRQGRYEQYF; size: .; V: TRBV28; J: TRBJ2-7; D: .
DNA: TGCGCCAGCAGCCAAGATAGAGGAATAAGCTCCTACAATGAGCAGTTCTTC; CDR3: CASSQDRGISSYNEQFF; size: .; V: TRBV4-3; J: TRBJ2-1; D: .
DNA: TGTGCCAGCTCACCTGGACAGGGGGCTTACAATCAGCCCCAGCATTTT; CDR3: CASSPGQGAYNQPQHF; size: .; V: TRBV18; J: TRBJ1-5; D: TRBD1
DNA: TGCAGCGTTGCCCCCGCCGGGACAGGGGGAAACATTCAGTACTTC; CDR3: CSVAPAGTGGNIQYF; size: .; V: TRBV29-1; J: TRBJ2-4; D: TRBD1
DNA: TGTGCCAGCCGACTAGACTATCTGCCCGATACGCAGTATTTT; CDR3: CASRLDYLPDTQYF; size: .; V: TRBV2; J: TRBJ2-3; D: .
DNA: TGTGCCAGCAGTTACACTAGCTCCTACGAGCAGTACTTC; CDR3: CASSYTSSYEQYF; size: .; V: TRBV6-5; J: TRBJ2-7; D: .